The rows below give T cell receptor beta chains drawn from one sample of a study of T cells in localized non-small cell lung cancer. The method was immunoSEQ multiplex PCR; TCRdb's version includes in-frame clones alone and lacks a portion of them. This table has some 30,000 clones, about 90% appearing once. Material: PBMCs, obtained before any cancer treatment. Source of these receptors: a man aged 40 to 69 with stage II lung adenocarcinoma. The CDR3 runs from the conserved cysteine through the conserved F or W. Each record gives: J gene, V gene, CDR3 protein.

TRBJ1-1 | TRBV7-9 | CASMSGPAAFF
TRBJ1-5 | TRBV9 | CASSVEPGFKPQHF
TRBJ2-7 | TRBV6-6 | CASRRAGASGEQYF
TRBJ2-7 | TRBV5-4 | CASSFADLGYEQYF
TRBJ2-4 | TRBV29-1 | CSGRAENIQYF
TRBJ2-3 | TRBV10-3 | CAIREGGADTQYF
TRBJ2-3 | TRBV28 | CASTLTGRPDTQYF
TRBJ1-2 | TRBV5-1 | CASSPGQTSSDYGYTF
TRBJ2-2 | TRBV6-5 | CASSYRGGELFF
TRBJ2-2 | TRBV4-1 | CASSQGTRNTGELFF
TRBJ1-2 | TRBV5-4 | CASSTRGVSGYTF
TRBJ1-5 | TRBV10-2 | CASSDRGGPQHF
TRBJ1-2 | TRBV5-6 | CASSLELGPGYGYTF
TRBJ2-3 | TRBV6-4 | CASSPTAGGTDTQYF
TRBJ1-2 | TRBV9 | CASSVGLGTGLIRYGYTF
TRBJ2-5 | TRBV6-1 | CASSGLLLAGGQGETQYF
TRBJ1-2 | TRBV27 | CASSLGGNYGYTF
TRBJ2-1 | TRBV19 | CASTGGRVPYNEQFF
TRBJ2-7 | TRBV11-2 | CASSTQTGTYEQYF
TRBJ1-5 | TRBV7-9 | CASSRDTNQPQHF
TRBJ2-7 | TRBV30 | CAWSVGLYEQYF
TRBJ2-2 | TRBV5-6 | CASSLDHTGPGELFF
TRBJ2-7 | TRBV18 | CASSPRTGISYEQYF
TRBJ1-2 | TRBV5-6 | CASSETGGLLANYGYTF
TRBJ1-2 | TRBV7-8 | CASSSDPALGLGNTF
TRBJ2-3 | TRBV14 | CASSLSGRVTDTQYF
TRBJ1-2 | TRBV5-8 | CASRGDTYGYTF
TRBJ1-2 | TRBV11-3 | CASSPGQGTNYGYTF
TRBJ2-7 | TRBV6-5 | CASSYGGRAVYEQYF
TRBJ1-2 | TRBV6-1 | CASSEVMELGYTF
TRBJ2-3 | TRBV18 | CASSPRENTDTQYF
TRBJ2-2 | TRBV12-5 | CASGLTTGPAGELFF
TRBJ1-1 | TRBV7-2 | CASSLSGGLMNTEAFF
TRBJ2-1 | TRBV10-3 | CAIQREWNNEQFF
TRBJ1-4 | TRBV19 | CASSRRRATNEKLFF
TRBJ1-1 | TRBV29-1 | CSVEDLSVTEAFF
TRBJ2-3 | TRBV7-2 | CASSFNLAGGRVSTDTQYF
TRBJ1-2 | TRBV27 | CASSSGQGTNYGYTF
TRBJ1-1 | TRBV6-1 | CASSASRATEAFF
TRBJ2-2 | TRBV28 | CASSRGSPNTGELFF
TRBJ2-5 | TRBV5-5 | CASRTGTAQETQYF
TRBJ2-2 | TRBV28 | CASSPGQMTGELFF
TRBJ2-7 | TRBV18 | CASSPLPGDYEQYF
TRBJ1-1 | TRBV27 | CASRGPTGGRTEAFF
TRBJ2-4 | TRBV7-8 | CASSLGGRLNIQYF
TRBJ1-5 | TRBV30 | CAWSGFPGGNQPQHF
TRBJ2-3 | TRBV5-1 | CASSFQGGPGRIDTQYF
TRBJ2-1 | TRBV19 | CASSLRDLDYNEQFF
TRBJ2-1 | TRBV9 | CASSKVGWPTNNEQFF
TRBJ2-5 | TRBV7-2 | CASSSPGPQETQYF
TRBJ2-5 | TRBV30 | CAWSYLEGETQYF
TRBJ2-1 | TRBV10-1 | CAAPGPIEQFF